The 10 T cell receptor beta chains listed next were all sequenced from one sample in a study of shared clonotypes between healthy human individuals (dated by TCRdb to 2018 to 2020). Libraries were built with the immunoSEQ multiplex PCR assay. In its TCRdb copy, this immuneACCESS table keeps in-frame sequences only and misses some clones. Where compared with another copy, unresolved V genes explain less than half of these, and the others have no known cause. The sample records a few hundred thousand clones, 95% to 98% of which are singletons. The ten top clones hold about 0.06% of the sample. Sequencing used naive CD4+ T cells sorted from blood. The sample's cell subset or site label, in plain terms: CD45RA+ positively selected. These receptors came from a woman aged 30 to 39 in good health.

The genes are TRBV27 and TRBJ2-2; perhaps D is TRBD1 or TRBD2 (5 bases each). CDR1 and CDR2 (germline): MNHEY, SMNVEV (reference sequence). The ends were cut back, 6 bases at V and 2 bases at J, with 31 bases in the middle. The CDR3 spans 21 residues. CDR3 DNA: TGTGCCAGCAGCTCCACTTTCCCCGGGGCTCCCAGGCCACTCAACACCGGGGAGCTGTTTTTT. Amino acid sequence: CASSSTFPGAPRPLNTGELFF.

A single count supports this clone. In DNA, the CDR3 is TGTGCCTTAAACCCCCGGCCCAATCAGCCCCAGCATTTT. Protein sequence: CALNPRPNQPQHF. The rearrangement joins TRBV21-1 to TRBJ1-5. TRBV21-1 is flagged as a pseudogene. This CDR3 has 13 residues.

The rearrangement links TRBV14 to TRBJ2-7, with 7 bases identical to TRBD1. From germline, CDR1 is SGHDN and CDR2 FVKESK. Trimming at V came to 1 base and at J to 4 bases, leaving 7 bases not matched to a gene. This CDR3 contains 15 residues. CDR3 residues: CASSQGTGVLYEQYF. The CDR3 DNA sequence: TGTGCCAGCAGCCAAGGAACAGGGGTGTTGTACGAGCAGTACTTC. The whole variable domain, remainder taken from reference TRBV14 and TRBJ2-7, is EAGVTQFPSHSVIEKGQTVTLRCDPISGHDNLYWYRRVMGKEIKFLLHFVKESKQDESGMPNNRFLAERTGGTYSTLKVQPAELEDSGVYFCASSQGTGVLYEQYFGPGTRLTVT.

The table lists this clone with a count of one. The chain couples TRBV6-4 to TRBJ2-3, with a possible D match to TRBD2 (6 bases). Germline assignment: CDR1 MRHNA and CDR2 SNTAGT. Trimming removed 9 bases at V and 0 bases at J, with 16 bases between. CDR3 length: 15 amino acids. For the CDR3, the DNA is TGTGCCAGGTGGCGGGGTGGATATAGCACAGATACGCAGTATTTT. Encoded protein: CARWRGGYSTDTQYF.

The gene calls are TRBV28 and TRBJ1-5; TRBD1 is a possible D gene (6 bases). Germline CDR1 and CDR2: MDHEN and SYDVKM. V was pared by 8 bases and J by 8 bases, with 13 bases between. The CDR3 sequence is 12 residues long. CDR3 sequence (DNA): TGTGCCAGCTCGGACAGTGCTAAGCCCCAGCATTTT. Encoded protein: CASSDSAKPQHF.

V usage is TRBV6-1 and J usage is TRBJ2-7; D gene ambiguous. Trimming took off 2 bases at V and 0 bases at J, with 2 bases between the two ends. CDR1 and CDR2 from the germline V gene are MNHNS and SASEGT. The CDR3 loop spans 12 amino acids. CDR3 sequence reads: CASSEISYEQYF. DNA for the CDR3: TGTGCCAGCAGTGAAATCTCCTACGAGCAGTACTTC.

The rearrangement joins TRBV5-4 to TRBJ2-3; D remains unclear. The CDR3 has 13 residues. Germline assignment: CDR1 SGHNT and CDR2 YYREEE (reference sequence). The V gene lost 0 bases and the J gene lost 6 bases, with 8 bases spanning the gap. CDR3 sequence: CASSLAPQDTQYF. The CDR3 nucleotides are TGTGCCAGCAGCTTGGCCCCTCAGGATACGCAGTATTTT.

The CDR3 loop reads CASSPPEGNRTYEQYF. The CDR3 DNA reads TGTGCCAGCAGCCCGCCAGAGGGGAACAGGACCTACGAGCAGTACTTC. The chain carries TRBV12-1 and TRBJ2-7. TRBV12-1 has pseudogene status. This CDR3 is built from 16 residues.

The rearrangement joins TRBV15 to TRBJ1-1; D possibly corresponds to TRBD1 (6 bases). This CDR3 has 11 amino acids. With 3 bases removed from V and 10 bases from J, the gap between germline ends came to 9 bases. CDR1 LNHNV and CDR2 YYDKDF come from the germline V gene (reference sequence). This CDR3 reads CATSSQGRAFF. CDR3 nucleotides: TGTGCCACCAGCAGTCAGGGGCGAGCTTTCTTT.

The CDR3 loop is CASSRDLETQYF. CDR3 nucleotide sequence: TGTGCCAGCAGCCGGGACTTAGAGACCCAGTACTTC. This chain links TRBV7-2 with TRBJ2-5; D perhaps matches TRBD2 (6 bases). The CDR3 sequence is 12 residues long. V lost 5 bases to trimming and J lost 4 bases, with 8 bases between them. Germline CDR1 is SGHTA and CDR2 is FQGNSA.